This TCR beta chain was captured in a study of blood T cell repertoires in COVID-19. This clone appeared a few times. V lost 5 bases to trimming and J lost 4 bases; unmatched junction nucleotides: 6. The germline V gene encodes CDR1 MNHEY and CDR2 SVGAGI. This CDR3 spans 14 amino acids. How the authors handled the data: Amplification with reference gene primers provided the estimates of nucleated cell counts. Sequencing was performed with immunoSEQ multiplex PCR; in TCRdb, only in-frame clones are kept and a portion is missing. V and J calls and clone size follow that table, whereas D and trimming were derived from the DNA. The sample shows roughly 200,000 clones, roughly 76% of them seen only once.

This receptor was taken from a woman aged 35 to 49 with COVID-19, enrolled during active disease. The chain is built from TRBV6-5 and TRBJ1-2; 8 nucleotides agree with TRBD1. The material sequenced was peripheral blood. Written as DNA, the CDR3 is TGTGCCAGCAGTATCGACAGGGGAGGCTATGGCTACACCTTC. Translated, it gives CASSIDRGGYGYTF.